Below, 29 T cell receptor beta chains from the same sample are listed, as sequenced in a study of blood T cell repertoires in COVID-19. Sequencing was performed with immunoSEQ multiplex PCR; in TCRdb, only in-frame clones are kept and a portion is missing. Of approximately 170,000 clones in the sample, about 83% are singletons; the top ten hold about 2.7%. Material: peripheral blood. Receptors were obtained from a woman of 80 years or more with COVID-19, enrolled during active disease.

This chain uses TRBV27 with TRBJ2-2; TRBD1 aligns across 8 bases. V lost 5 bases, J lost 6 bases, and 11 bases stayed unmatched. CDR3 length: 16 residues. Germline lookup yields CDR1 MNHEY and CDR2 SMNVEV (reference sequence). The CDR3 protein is CASSLGQGKPSGELFF. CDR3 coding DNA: TGTGCCAGCAGTCTAGGACAGGGAAAGCCTTCCGGGGAGCTGTTTTTT.

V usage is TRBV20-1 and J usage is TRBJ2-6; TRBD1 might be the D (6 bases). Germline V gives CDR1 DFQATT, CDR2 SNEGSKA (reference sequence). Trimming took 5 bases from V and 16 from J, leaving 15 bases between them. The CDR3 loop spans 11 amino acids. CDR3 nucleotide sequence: TGCAGTGCTGCCGTCCTACAGGGTCTGACTTTC. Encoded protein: CSAAVLQGLTF.

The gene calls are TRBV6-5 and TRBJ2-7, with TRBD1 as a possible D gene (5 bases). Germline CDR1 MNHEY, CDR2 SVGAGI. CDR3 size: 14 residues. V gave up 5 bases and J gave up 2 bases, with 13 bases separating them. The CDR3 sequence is CASSRQGAAYEQYF. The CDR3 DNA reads TGTGCCAGCAGTAGACAAGGGGCGGCCTACGAGCAGTACTTC.

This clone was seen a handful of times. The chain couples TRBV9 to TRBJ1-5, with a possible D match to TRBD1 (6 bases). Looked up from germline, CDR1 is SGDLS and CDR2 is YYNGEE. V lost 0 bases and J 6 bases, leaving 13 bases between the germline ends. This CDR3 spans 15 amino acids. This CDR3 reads CASSVGGRIGQPQHF. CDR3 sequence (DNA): TGTGCCAGCAGCGTAGGGGGGCGGATTGGTCAGCCCCAGCATTTT.

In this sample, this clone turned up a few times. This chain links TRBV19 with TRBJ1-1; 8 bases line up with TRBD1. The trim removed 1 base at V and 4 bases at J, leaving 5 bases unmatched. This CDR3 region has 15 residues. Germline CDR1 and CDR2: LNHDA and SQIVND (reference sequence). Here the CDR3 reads CASSIVPGGPTEAFF. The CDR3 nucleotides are TGTGCCAGTAGTATAGTCCCAGGGGGCCCCACTGAAGCTTTCTTT.

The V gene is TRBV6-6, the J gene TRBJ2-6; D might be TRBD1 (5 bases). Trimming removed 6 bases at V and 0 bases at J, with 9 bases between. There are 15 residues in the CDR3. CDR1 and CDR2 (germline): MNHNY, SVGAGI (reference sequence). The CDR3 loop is CASSLGHSGANVLTF. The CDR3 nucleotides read TGTGCCAGCAGCCTGGGGCACTCTGGGGCCAACGTCCTGACTTTC.

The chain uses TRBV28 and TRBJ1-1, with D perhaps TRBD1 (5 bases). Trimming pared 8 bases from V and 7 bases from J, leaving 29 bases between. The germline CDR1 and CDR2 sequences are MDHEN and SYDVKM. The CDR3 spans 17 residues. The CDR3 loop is CASDFRALLRQGGEAFF. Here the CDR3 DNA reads TGTGCCAGCGATTTTAGGGCCTTGTTGCGCCAGGGTGGTGAAGCTTTCTTT.

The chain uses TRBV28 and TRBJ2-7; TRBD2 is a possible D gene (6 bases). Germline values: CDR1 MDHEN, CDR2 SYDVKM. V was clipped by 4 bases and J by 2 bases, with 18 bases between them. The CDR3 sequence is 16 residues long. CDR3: CASSSIGGTGTYEQYF. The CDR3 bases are TGTGCCAGCAGTTCAATTGGCGGGACCGGAACCTACGAGCAGTACTTC.

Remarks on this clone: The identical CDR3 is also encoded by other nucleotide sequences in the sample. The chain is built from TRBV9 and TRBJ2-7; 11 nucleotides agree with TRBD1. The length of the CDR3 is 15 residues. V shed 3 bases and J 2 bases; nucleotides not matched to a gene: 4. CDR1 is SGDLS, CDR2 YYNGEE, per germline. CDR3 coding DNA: TGTGCCAGCAGCGCCGGGACAGGGGGAACCTACGAGCAGTACTTC. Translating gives CASSAGTGGTYEQYF.

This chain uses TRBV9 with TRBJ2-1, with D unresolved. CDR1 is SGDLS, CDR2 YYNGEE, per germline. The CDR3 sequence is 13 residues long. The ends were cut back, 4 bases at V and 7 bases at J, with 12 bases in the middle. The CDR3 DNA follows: TGTGCCAGCAGCCTCGTTCTCGGGAATGAGCAGTTCTTC. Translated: CASSLVLGNEQFF.

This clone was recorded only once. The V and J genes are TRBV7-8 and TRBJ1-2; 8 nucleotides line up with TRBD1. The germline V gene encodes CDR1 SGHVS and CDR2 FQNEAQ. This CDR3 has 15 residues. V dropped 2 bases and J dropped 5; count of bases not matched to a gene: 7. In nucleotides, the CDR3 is TGTGCCAGCAGCTTATACCACCGGACAGGGTATGGCTACACCTTC. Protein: CASSLYHRTGYGYTF.

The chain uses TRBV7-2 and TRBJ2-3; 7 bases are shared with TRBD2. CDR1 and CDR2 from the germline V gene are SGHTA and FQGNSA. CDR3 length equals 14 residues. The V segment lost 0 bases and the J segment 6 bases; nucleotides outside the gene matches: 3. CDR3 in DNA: TGTGCCAGCAGCTTAGCGGCGGGAGTCGATACGCAGTATTTT. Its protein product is CASSLAAGVDTQYF.

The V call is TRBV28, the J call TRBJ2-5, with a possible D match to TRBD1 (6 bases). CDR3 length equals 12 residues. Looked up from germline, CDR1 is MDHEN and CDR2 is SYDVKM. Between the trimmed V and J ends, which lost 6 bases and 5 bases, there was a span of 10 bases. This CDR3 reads CASRGQWETQYF. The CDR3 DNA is TGTGCCAGCAGAGGACAGTGGGAGACCCAGTACTTC.

CDR3 sequence: CASSLAGVSDTQYF. Written as DNA, the CDR3 is TGTGCCAGCAGCTTGGCCGGGGTCTCAGATACGCAGTATTTT. V and J are TRBV5-6 and TRBJ2-3; D may be TRBD2 (5 bases). CDR3 length equals 14 residues. The V end lost 0 bases, the J end lost 4 bases, and 9 bases lay between the germline ends. Germline V gene sequence: CDR1 SGHDT, CDR2 YYEEEE. Full variable domain (missing parts from reference TRBV5-6 and TRBJ2-3): DAGVTQSPTHLIKTRGQQVTLRCSPKSGHDTVSWYQQALGQGPQFIFQYYEEEERQRGNFPDRFSGHQFPNYSSELNVNALLLGDSALYLCASSLAGVSDTQYFGPGTRLTVL.

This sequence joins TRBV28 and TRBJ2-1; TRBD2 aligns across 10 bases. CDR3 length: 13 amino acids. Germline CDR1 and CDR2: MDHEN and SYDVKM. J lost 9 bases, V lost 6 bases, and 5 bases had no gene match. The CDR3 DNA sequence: TGTGCCAGCAGACTAGCGGGGCGGGGTGAGCAGTTCTTC. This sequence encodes CASRLAGRGEQFF.

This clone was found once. CDR3 residues: CASSVGKGHEAFF. CDR3 coding DNA: TGTGCCAGCAGCGTAGGCAAGGGACATGAAGCTTTCTTT. This rearrangement joins TRBV9 to TRBJ1-1, with D possibly matching TRBD1 (6 bases). Germline-derived CDR1 and CDR2 are SGDLS and YYNGEE. CDR3 length: 13 residues. The V and J ends lost 0 bases and 7 bases respectively, with 10 bases between them.

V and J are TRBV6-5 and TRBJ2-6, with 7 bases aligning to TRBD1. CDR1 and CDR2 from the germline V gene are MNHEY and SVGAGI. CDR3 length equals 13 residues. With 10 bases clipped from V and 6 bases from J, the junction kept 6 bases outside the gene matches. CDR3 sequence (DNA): TGTGCCACCCTACAGGGGACGGCCAACGTCCTGACTTTC. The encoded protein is CATLQGTANVLTF.

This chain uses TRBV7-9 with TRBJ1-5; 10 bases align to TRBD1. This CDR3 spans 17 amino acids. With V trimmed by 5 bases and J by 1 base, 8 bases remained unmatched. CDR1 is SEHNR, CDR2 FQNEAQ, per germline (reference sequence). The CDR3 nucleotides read TGTGCCAGCAGCCACTTGACAGGGGGCGCGAGCAATCAGCCCCAGCATTTT. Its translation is CASSHLTGGASNQPQHF.

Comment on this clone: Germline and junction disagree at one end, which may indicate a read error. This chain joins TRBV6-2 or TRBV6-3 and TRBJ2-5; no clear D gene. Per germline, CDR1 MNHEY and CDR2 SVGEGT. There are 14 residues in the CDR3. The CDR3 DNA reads TGTGCCAGCAGTGACTCCGGTGGAGTAGAGACCCAGTACTTC. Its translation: CASSDSGGVETQYF.

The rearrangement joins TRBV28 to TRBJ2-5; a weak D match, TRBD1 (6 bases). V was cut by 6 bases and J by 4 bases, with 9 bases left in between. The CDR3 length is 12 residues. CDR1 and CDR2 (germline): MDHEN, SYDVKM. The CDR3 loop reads CASRWDTETQYF. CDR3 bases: TGTGCCAGCAGATGGGACACAGAGACCCAGTACTTC.

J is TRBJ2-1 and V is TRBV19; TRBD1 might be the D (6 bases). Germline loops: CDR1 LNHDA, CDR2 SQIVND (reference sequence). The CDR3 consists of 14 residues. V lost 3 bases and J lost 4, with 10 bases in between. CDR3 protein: CASSILQGYNEQFF. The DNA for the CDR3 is TGTGCCAGTAGTATCCTACAGGGATACAATGAGCAGTTCTTC.

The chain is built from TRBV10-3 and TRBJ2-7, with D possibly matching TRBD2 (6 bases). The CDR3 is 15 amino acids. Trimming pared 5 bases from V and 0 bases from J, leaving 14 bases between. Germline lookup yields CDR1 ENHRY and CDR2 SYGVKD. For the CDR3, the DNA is TGTGCCATCAGTCTTAGCGGCACCAGCTCCTACGAGCAGTACTTC. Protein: CAISLSGTSSYEQYF.

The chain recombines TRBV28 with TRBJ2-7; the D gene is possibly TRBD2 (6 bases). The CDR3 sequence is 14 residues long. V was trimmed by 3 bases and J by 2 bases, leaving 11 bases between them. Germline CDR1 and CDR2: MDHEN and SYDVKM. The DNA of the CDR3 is TGTGCCAGCAGTTTGGGGGGAGAGCCCTACGAGCAGTACTTC. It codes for CASSLGGEPYEQYF.

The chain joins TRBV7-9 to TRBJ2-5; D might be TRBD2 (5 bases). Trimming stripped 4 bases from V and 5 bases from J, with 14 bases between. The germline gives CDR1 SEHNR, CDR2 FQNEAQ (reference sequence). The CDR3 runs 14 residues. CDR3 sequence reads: CASSSLKEAETQYF. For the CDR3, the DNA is TGTGCCAGCAGCTCCCTCAAGGAGGCGGAGACCCAGTACTTC.

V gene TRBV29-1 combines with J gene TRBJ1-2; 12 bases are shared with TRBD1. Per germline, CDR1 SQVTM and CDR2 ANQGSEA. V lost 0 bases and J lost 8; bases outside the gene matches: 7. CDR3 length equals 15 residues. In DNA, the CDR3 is TGCAGCGTTGAAGATCGGGGGACAGGGGGCGCAGGCTACACCTTC. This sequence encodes CSVEDRGTGGAGYTF. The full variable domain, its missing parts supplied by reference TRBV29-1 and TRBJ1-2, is SAVISQKPSRDICQRGTSLTIQCQVDSQVTMMFWYRQQPGQSLTLIATANQGSEATYESGFVIDKFPISRPNLTFSTLTVSNMSPEDSSIYLCSVEDRGTGGAGYTFGSGTRLTVV.

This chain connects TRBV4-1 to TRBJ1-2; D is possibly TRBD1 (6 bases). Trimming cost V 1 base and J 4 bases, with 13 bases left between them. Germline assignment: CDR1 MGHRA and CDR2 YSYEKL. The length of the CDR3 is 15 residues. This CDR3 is CASSQVRGAGYGYTF. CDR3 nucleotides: TGCGCCAGCAGCCAAGTCCGGGGGGCGGGCTATGGCTACACCTTC.

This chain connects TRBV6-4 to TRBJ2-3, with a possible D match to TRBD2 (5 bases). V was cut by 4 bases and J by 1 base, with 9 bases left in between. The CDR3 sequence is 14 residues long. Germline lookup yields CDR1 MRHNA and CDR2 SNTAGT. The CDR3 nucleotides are TGTGCCAGCAGTGTTGGAGGAGGCACAGATACGCAGTATTTT. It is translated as CASSVGGGTDTQYF.

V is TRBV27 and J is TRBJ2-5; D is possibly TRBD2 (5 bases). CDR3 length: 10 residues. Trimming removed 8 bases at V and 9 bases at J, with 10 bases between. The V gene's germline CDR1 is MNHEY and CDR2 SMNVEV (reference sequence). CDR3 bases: TGTGCCAGCGGACTCGGGTCCCAGTACTTC. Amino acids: CASGLGSQYF.

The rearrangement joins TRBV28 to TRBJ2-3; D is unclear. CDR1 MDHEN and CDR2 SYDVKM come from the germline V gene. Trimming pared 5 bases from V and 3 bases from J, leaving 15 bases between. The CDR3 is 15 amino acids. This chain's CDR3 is CASSLAPSKTDTQYF. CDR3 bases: TGTGCCAGCAGTCTGGCTCCTTCAAAAACAGATACGCAGTATTTT.